Listed here are 2 T cell receptor beta chains from one sample, sequenced in a study of blood T cell repertoires in COVID-19. Some clones are missing from TCRdb's copy, which holds only in-frame ones; the method was immunoSEQ multiplex PCR. The table lists about 160,000 clones, approximately 82% of them singletons. Sample: peripheral blood. The receptor set was obtained from a man in his sixties or seventies who had recovered from COVID-19.

The chain has TRBV21-1 and TRBJ2-5; the DNA was not used to check the table's D call, TRBD2. TRBV21-1 is a pseudogene. This CDR3 contains 9 residues. DNA for the CDR3: TGTGCCACGAACGGGTCCCAGTACTTC. Encoded protein: CATNGSQYF.

This clone was observed once. The rearrangement joins TRBV6-5 to TRBJ1-6, with TRBD1 identical over 7 bases. V was pared by 7 bases and J by 4 bases, with 7 bases of the junction left unmatched. CDR3 length: 15 residues. Germline V gene data show CDR1 as MNHEY and CDR2 as SVGAGI. The CDR3 nucleotides read TGTGCCAGCAACGACTTGACAGGGTATAATTCACCCCTCCACTTT. Amino acids: CASNDLTGYNSPLHF.